This T cell receptor beta chain was recovered during a study of cytomegalovirus exposure and HLA in healthy donors. The V end lost 3 bases, the J end lost 0 bases, and 13 bases lay between the germline ends. CDR1 and CDR2 (germline): SGHRS, YFSETQ. This CDR3 contains 17 residues. Whole-study results and caveats: A later analysis linked a missense variant in DCLRE1C to the trimming of TCR beta V and J genes. Earlier analysis found most TCR beta V segments productive about 87% or about 30% of the time.

The PCR employed 60 Vbeta primers together with 13 Jbeta primers. TCRdb keeps only in-frame clones here, not all; method: immunoSEQ multiplex PCR. The sample gives roughly 150,000 clones, around 82% of which show up once; about 6.1% is in the top ten. Points on this clone: Its antigen is undetermined.

J is TRBJ2-6 and V is TRBV5-1, with D tentatively TRBD2 (5 bases). The specimen was PBMCs. The receptor comes from a woman aged 50 to 60 in good health and CMV-seropositive. The CDR3 is CASSSYSGVSGANVLTF. Written as DNA, the CDR3 is TGCGCCAGCAGCTCGTATTCCGGGGTCTCTGGGGCCAACGTCCTGACTTTC.